Each of the 26 T cell receptor beta chains below was sequenced from the same sample in a study of T cells after posttransplantation cyclophosphamide. The protocol was immunoSEQ multiplex PCR, while the TCRdb copy is restricted to in-frame clones and leaves out a portion. The repertoire holds some 64,000 clones, with approximately 92% as singletons. Sample: PBMCs. The origin of the receptors is a woman in her 30s in good health and a related stem cell transplant donor.

The chain combines TRBV11-2 with TRBJ1-1; no definite D call. This CDR3 has 13 residues. V was clipped by 3 bases and J by 8 bases, with 13 bases between them. Germline V lookup: CDR1 SGHAT, CDR2 FQNNGV. The CDR3 bases are TGTGCCAGCAGCTTTAGTTTAGATCAAGAAGCTTTCTTT. Protein sequence: CASSFSLDQEAFF.

The chain recombines TRBV5-4 with TRBJ1-2; TRBD1 agrees at 8 bases. After removal of 2 bases from V and 8 bases from J, the junction contained 11 bases not matched to a gene. The germline V gene encodes CDR1 SGHNT and CDR2 YYREEE (reference sequence). CDR3 length equals 15 residues. CDR3 sequence reads: CASSFLQGGLDGYTF. CDR3 coding DNA: TGTGCCAGCAGCTTCCTACAGGGGGGTTTAGACGGCTACACCTTC.

The rearrangement uses TRBV6-1 and TRBJ1-5; the match to TRBD1 covers 7 bases. Germline V gives CDR1 MNHNS, CDR2 SASEGT. The CDR3 totals 15 residues. V lost 6 bases to trimming and J lost 2 bases; unmatched junction nucleotides: 7. CDR3 DNA: TGTGCCAGCAGGGACTACAGGGGTGGCAATCAGCCCCAGCATTTT. Translated: CASRDYRGGNQPQHF.

The CDR3: CASGRLAGPYEQYF. The CDR3 nucleotides are TGTGCCAGCGGGAGACTAGCGGGGCCCTACGAGCAGTACTTC. The genes are TRBV7-2 and TRBJ2-7, with 11 bases matching TRBD2. V gave up 8 bases and J gave up 2 bases; unmatched junction bases: 5. This CDR3 has 14 amino acids. CDR1 and CDR2 from the germline V gene are SGHTA and FQGNSA.

This clone occurred once. The chain has TRBV5-8 and TRBJ2-3; 8 positions match TRBD2. The CDR3 has 16 amino acids. V gave up 1 base and J gave up 2 bases; unmatched junction bases: 6. Germline CDR1 is SGHTS and CDR2 is YDEGEE. The CDR3 sequence is CASSLQLAAITDTQYF. DNA for the CDR3: TGTGCCAGCAGCTTGCAACTAGCGGCCATCACAGATACGCAGTATTTT.

The chain recombines TRBV15 with TRBJ2-5, with 7 bases matching TRBD1. The CDR3 is 14 amino acids. Trimming took 8 bases from V and 2 from J; bases not matched to a gene: 8. Germline-derived CDR1 and CDR2 are LNHNV and YYDKDF (reference sequence). CDR3 DNA sequence: TGTGCCACCTCACGGGACAGCCCTCAAGAGACCCAGTACTTC. Residues: CATSRDSPQETQYF.

The V and J genes are TRBV6-1 and TRBJ1-2, with TRBD1 as a possible D gene (6 bases). This CDR3 is built from 12 residues. V was clipped by 9 bases and J by 7 bases, with 15 bases between them. Germline CDR1 and CDR2: MNHNS and SASEGT. DNA of the CDR3: TGTGCCAGTAGAAACAGGGTATCTGGCTACACCTTC. It encodes CASRNRVSGYTF.

V usage is TRBV10-2 and J usage is TRBJ1-6; TRBD1 aligns across 8 bases. Germline trimming cut 6 bases from V and 10 bases from J; bases unmatched to any gene: 20. In germline, CDR1 is WSHSY, CDR2 SAAADI. CDR3 length: 18 residues. This CDR3 reads CASSPRQLFSRGHSPLHF. The CDR3 nucleotides are TGCGCCAGCAGCCCGAGACAGTTATTTTCCAGGGGGCACTCACCCCTCCACTTT.

J is TRBJ1-1 and V is TRBV7-8, with D tentatively TRBD1 (6 bases). The CDR3 has 18 residues. The germline V gene has CDR1 SGHVS and CDR2 FQNEAQ. V lost 5 bases, J lost 0 bases, and 22 bases lay in between. The CDR3 loop is CASSHPRTARFLNTEAFF. In DNA, the CDR3 is TGTGCCAGCAGCCACCCCAGGACAGCCCGTTTTTTGAACACTGAAGCTTTCTTT.

The chain combines TRBV6-6 with TRBJ1-3, with no clear D. In germline, CDR1 is MNHNY, CDR2 SVGAGI (reference sequence). V was cut by 6 bases and J by 4 bases, with 19 bases left in between. The CDR3 is 16 amino acids. CDR3 coding DNA: TGTGCCAGCAGCCTTGCCATGGGCGTCCTGGGAAACACCATATATTTT. It yields the protein CASSLAMGVLGNTIYF.

The chain couples TRBV7-9 to TRBJ2-5, with D hard to call. V shed 0 bases and J shed 1 base, with 6 bases lying between them. CDR3 size: 14 residues. CDR1 is SEHNR and CDR2 is FQNEAQ in the germline V gene (reference sequence). CDR3 DNA: TGTGCCAGCAGCTTAGCCCAGCCCCAAGAGACCCAGTACTTC. Protein product: CASSLAQPQETQYF.

V usage is TRBV7-9 and J usage is TRBJ1-4; D gene ambiguous. The germline V gene has CDR1 SEHNR and CDR2 FQNEAQ (reference sequence). Trimming pared 1 base from V and 0 bases from J, leaving 9 bases between. The CDR3 is 16 amino acids. Written as DNA, the CDR3 is TGTGCCAGCAGCTTAGGGAAGGCCACAACTAATGAAAAACTGTTTTTT. Protein: CASSLGKATTNEKLFF.

The rearrangement uses TRBV2 and TRBJ1-6; TRBD1 agrees at 7 bases. Germline V CDR1 and CDR2: SNHLY, FYNNEI. This CDR3 region has 14 residues. V trimming: 3 bases; J trimming: 9 bases; junction bases outside the gene matches: 5. CDR3 protein: CASSDRTGSSPLHF. CDR3 coding DNA: TGTGCCAGCAGTGACCGGACAGGTAGTTCACCCCTCCACTTT. The full variable domain, rest sourced from reference TRBV2 and TRBJ1-6, is EPEVTQTPSHQVTQMGQEVILRCVPISNHLYFYWYRQILGQKVEFLVSFYNNEISEKSEIFDDQFSVERPDGSNFTLKIRSTKLEDSAMYFCASSDRTGSSPLHFGNGTRLTVT.

V and J are TRBV5-1 and TRBJ1-1; no clear D gene. The CDR3 is 15 residues long. The V and J ends lost 0 bases and 4 bases respectively, with 13 bases between them. Germline V gene lookup returns CDR1 SGHRS and CDR2 YFSETQ. The CDR3 sequence is CASSLAFGVTTEAFF. CDR3 in DNA: TGCGCCAGCAGCTTGGCCTTTGGGGTAACCACTGAAGCTTTCTTT.

The chain has TRBV2 and TRBJ2-3; no clear D. Trimming stripped 4 bases from V and 2 bases from J, with 13 bases between. Germline values: CDR1 SNHLY, CDR2 FYNNEI. This CDR3 spans 15 amino acids. CDR3 loop: CASSAWQDTTDTQYF. The CDR3 DNA reads TGTGCCAGCAGTGCCTGGCAGGATACCACAGATACGCAGTATTTT.

The chain recombines TRBV4-2 with TRBJ2-7, with D uncertain. The CDR3 is 17 amino acids. Germline loops: CDR1 LGHNA, CDR2 YNFKEQ. Trimming took 0 bases from V and 4 from J, leaving 19 bases between them. CDR3 in amino acids: CASSQDKGFGPAYEQYF. The CDR3 bases are TGTGCCAGCAGCCAAGATAAAGGTTTCGGGCCAGCTTACGAGCAGTACTTC.

The gene calls are TRBV5-1 and TRBJ1-4, with D possibly matching TRBD1 (5 bases). The germline V and J ends were trimmed by 4 bases and 3 bases, with 13 bases remaining between them. CDR3 length equals 15 residues. Germline V gene sequence: CDR1 SGHRS, CDR2 YFSETQ. DNA of the CDR3: TGCGCCAGCAGCCCTATGCTGGGACCTAATGAAAAACTGTTTTTT. Protein sequence: CASSPMLGPNEKLFF.

The J gene is TRBJ2-1, the V gene TRBV7-6; TRBD2 aligns across 9 bases. The CDR3 covers 15 residues. Germline V gene lookup returns CDR1 SGHVS and CDR2 FNYEAQ. Losses at the gene ends were 5 bases for V and 1 base for J; bases not matched to a gene: 3. Here the CDR3 DNA reads TGTGCCAGCAGCGCCACTAGCGGGTCCTACAATGAGCAGTTCTTC. It specifies CASSATSGSYNEQFF.

The chain is built from TRBV6-6 and TRBJ1-3; the D gene is possibly TRBD1 (5 bases). The germline V gene has CDR1 MNHNY and CDR2 SVGAGI (reference sequence). V lost 2 bases to trimming and J lost 4 bases, with 9 bases between them. The CDR3 runs to 14 residues. The CDR3 bases are TGTGCCAGCAGTTACCGCAGGGAGGGAAACACCATATATTTT. Its translation is CASSYRREGNTIYF.

The chain links TRBV5-4 to TRBJ2-4; D assignment may be TRBD1 or TRBD2 (5 bases each). CDR1 is SGHNT, CDR2 YYREEE, per germline (reference sequence). Trimming shortened V by 4 bases and J by 8 bases, and 13 bases separated the two germline ends. This CDR3 has 13 residues. CDR3 region: CASSGTRRDIQYF. The DNA of the CDR3 is TGTGCCAGCAGCGGGACCCGAAGAGACATTCAGTACTTC.

The chain combines TRBV7-8 with TRBJ2-6; no reliable D call. The CDR3 loop spans 18 amino acids. The germline V and J ends were trimmed by 5 bases and 5 bases, with 22 bases remaining between them. Germline CDR1 and CDR2: SGHVS and FQNEAQ. CDR3 coding DNA: TGTGCCAGCAGCCTCAACTCTTACCCACAAAGTCGGGCCAACGTCCTGACTTTC. Translated, it gives CASSLNSYPQSRANVLTF. Full variable domain (missing parts from reference TRBV7-8 and TRBJ2-6): GAGVSQSPRYKVAKRGQDVALRCDPISGHVSLFWYQQALGQGPEFLTYFQNEAQLDKSGLPSDRFFAERPEGSVSTLKIQRTQQEDSAVYLCASSLNSYPQSRANVLTFGAGSRLTVL.

The J gene is TRBJ1-1, the V gene TRBV18; no definite D call. Germline assignment: CDR1 KGHSH and CDR2 LQKENI. The V gene lost 1 base and the J gene lost 2 bases, with 8 bases spanning the gap. The CDR3 is 14 amino acids. Here the CDR3 reads CASSPRVINTEAFF. The CDR3 DNA sequence: TGTGCCAGCTCACCACGGGTGATAAACACTGAAGCTTTCTTT. The variable domain in full, completed from reference TRBV18 and TRBJ1-1, reads NAGVMQNPRHLVRRRGQEARLRCSPMKGHSHVYWYRQLPEEGLKFMVYLQKENIIDESGMPKERFSAEFPKEGPSILRIQQVVRGDSAAYFCASSPRVINTEAFFGQGTRLTVV.

The sample holds a few counts of this clone. V and J are TRBV30 and TRBJ1-1; maybe TRBD1 (6 bases). V was cut by 4 bases and J by 11 bases, with 20 bases left in between. Germline V gene sequence: CDR1 GTSNPN, CDR2 SVGIG (reference sequence). The CDR3 extends over 13 amino acids. CDR3 region: CAWTYGGAPMAFF. CDR3 DNA sequence: TGTGCCTGGACCTATGGGGGGGCTCCGATGGCTTTCTTT.

This clone was counted once. The chain recombines TRBV10-3 with TRBJ1-5; D is perhaps TRBD1 (5 bases). The CDR3 is 13 amino acids. V lost 3 bases and J lost 4, with 7 bases in between. CDR1 and CDR2 from the germline V gene are ENHRY and SYGVKD. The CDR3: CAISDRVNQPQHF. CDR3 DNA sequence: TGTGCCATCAGTGACAGGGTTAATCAGCCCCAGCATTTT.

This chain connects TRBV18 to TRBJ2-1; D could derive from TRBD1 or TRBD2 (5 bases each). The CDR3 contains 15 residues. Germline V gene lookup returns CDR1 KGHSH and CDR2 LQKENI. V was cut by 3 bases and J by 0 bases, with 9 bases left in between. CDR3 in amino acids: CASSPPGSSYNEQFF. Written as DNA, the CDR3 is TGTGCCAGCTCACCCCCAGGGAGCTCCTACAATGAGCAGTTCTTC.

CDR3 protein: CAATGTSTYEQYF. The CDR3 DNA reads TGTGCCGCGACCGGGACAAGCACCTACGAGCAGTACTTC. The chain employs TRBV6-1 and TRBJ2-7; D perhaps matches TRBD1 (6 bases). Per the germline V gene, CDR1 is MNHNS and CDR2 is SASEGT. This CDR3 comprises 13 residues. The V end was cut by 11 bases, the J end by 2 bases, with 16 bases between.